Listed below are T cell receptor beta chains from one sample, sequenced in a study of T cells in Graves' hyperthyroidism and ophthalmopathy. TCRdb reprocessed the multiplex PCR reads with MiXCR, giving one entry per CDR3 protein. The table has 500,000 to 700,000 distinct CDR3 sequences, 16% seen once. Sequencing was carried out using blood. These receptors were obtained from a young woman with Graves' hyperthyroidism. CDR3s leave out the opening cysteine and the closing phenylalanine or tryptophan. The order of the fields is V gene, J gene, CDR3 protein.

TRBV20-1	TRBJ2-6	SAKEFPGANVLT
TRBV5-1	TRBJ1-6	ASSEDMLSPLH
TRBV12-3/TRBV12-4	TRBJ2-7	ASSPPGSSYEQY
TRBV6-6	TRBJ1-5	ASSYRQTGGFNQPQH
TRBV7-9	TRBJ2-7	ASSYLDRGHGEQY
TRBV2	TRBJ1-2	ASSEVRSGYT
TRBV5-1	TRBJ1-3	ASSLGAVGNTIY
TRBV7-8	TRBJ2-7	ASSSPGTSGFFSSYEQY
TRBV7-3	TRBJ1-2	ASSPAPRTGTAGGYT
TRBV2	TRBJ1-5	ASSPQGINQPQH
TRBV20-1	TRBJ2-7	SACPTGGLYEQY
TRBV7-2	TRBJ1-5	ASSSPQVAGNQPQH
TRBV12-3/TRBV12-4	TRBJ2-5	ASTRGHIQETQY
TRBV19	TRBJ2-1	ASSWDRGLNEQF
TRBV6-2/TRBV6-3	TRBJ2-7	ASSRRGAGGNEQY
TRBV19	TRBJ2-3	ASSSKRGGSTDTQY
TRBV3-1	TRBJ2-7	ASSRRTSGFNYEQY
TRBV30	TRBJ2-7	AWSVSPVRGPSSYEQY
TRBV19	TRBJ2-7	ASNPTVGGEQY
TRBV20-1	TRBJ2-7	SARESGLAIPEQY
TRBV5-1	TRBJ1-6	ASSAGQGGNSPLH
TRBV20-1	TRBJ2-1	SATSGSNDQF
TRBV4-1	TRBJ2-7	ASSQVVSEGYEQY
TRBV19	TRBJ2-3	ASSIDLRTSGMTDTQY
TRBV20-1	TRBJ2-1	SAPRTGDYNEQF
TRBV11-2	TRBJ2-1	ASSSDIGDDQF